The sequence of this T cell receptor (beta chain) was determined in a study of blood T cells in healthy people across ages (dated by TCRdb to the mid-2010s). Study-wide context: Template switching captured roughly one uniquely barcoded TCR beta cDNA molecule per two T cells in model experiments. To track age-related changes in TCR beta repertoire diversity, the study relied on deep sequencing normalized with unique cDNA molecular identifiers. The donors were split into four age groups: young (average around 17 years), middle-aged (nearly 40), aged (roughly 60) and long-lived (roughly 88). Donors of different ages were randomly distributed across sequencing lanes to avoid experimental bias. The study analyzed two additional independent replicas of 1 million unique cDNA reads from the same blood draw for two donors, one aged 18 to 30 and one aged 80 or older. What the work shows at the level of the full study, not this receptor alone: Estimates of total diversity from one million sequenced T cells were regarded as lower bounds and underestimates. Observed TCR beta diversity per million T cells fell roughly linearly with age, and a significant reduction was already apparent by age approximately 40. Compared with the aged group, more naive CD4+ T cells, fewer expanded clones and increased TCR diversity were shown by the long-lived group, suggesting age selection. A strong correlation was found between observed TCR beta diversity and the percentage of naive T cells measured by flow cytometry. Because the CMV infection status of the donors was unknown, age-related changes in expanded clonotypes may potentially have been confounded. Bulk unsorted PBMC profiling prevented conclusive comparison of naive and antigen-experienced compartments.

The germline V end is reduced by 6 bases and the J end by 1 base; junction bases left unmatched: 2. The CDR3 holds 14 amino acids from the cysteine to the phenylalanine. The sequence is cut down to CDR3 DNA, 42 bases in frame from base 1. CDR1 and CDR2 (SNHLY, FYNNEI) derive from the germline V gene. A remark on this clonotype: Its cognate antigen has yet to be identified. The sample holds no much larger clone one base away, and base qualities are not on file.

Donors were under 40 systemically healthy Caucasian individuals from Russia aged roughly 6 to 90 years. Around 10 milliliters of peripheral blood were collected from each donor into EDTA-treated Vacutainer tubes. Ficoll-Paque density-gradient centrifugation was used to isolate PBMCs, with at least 7 million per sample. Total RNA was extracted from PBMCs with Trizol reagent, with at least 6 micrograms obtained per sample. The percentages of naive CD45RAhigh/CD27high T cells were determined by flow cytometry on a PBMC aliquot from every donor. Libraries were made using 5' RACE. Data came from an Illumina HiSeq 2500. A second about 6 to 11 cycle PCR used a sample-barcoded 5' primer and a J-beta primer mix. A unique molecular identifier was introduced onto each TCR beta cDNA molecule by a template-switch 5' adaptor carrying 12 random nucleotides. At least 2.5 million CDR3-containing paired-end reads were obtained from each sample. All of the RNA was converted into first-strand cDNA using the Mint cDNA synthesis kit, with a TRBC-specific oligonucleotide serving as the primer. Following uracil-DNA glycosylase treatment, a first 18-cycle PCR with universal primers M1SS and BC2_uni_R was performed on all cDNA. Turning to the authors' computational methods: For normalization, 1 million high-quality reads, each with a distinct molecular identifier, were randomly selected from each sample. Reads with shared molecular identifiers were discarded instead of being binned into consensus sequences. CDR3 identification, clonotype clustering and error correction used MiTCR with a Q25 quality threshold and the strictest error-elimination algorithm. A nonparametric unseen species model with Euler transformation was used to estimate a lower bound on total TCR beta diversity. Using fastp at Q25 and MiXCR, TCRdb reprocessed the public reads and kept productive beta chains. Under each unique CDR3 protein, matching rows form one entry showing the most common genes and DNA. For this entry, the V and J calls and clone size follow TCRdb and not the study's own pipeline. Counted in this sample were approximately 730,000 distinct CDR3 sequences; roughly 45% of them appeared once. The top ten clones comprise roughly 20% of the sample.

The sample taken for sequencing was blood. The receptor chain draws on TRBV2 and TRBJ2-5; 10 bases in the middle match TRBD1. This receptor was identified in a woman in her fifties or sixties in good health. CDR3 protein: CASRDRGGQETQYF. Read as DNA, the sequence is TGTGCCAGCAGGGACAGGGGGGGCCAAGAGACCCAGTACTTC. The reference TRBV2 and TRBJ2-5 proteins fill in what lies around the CDR3, so the full variable domain reads EPEVTQTPSHQVTQMGQEVILRCVPISNHLYFYWYRQILGQKVEFLVSFYNNEISEKSEIFDDQFSVERPDGSNFTLKIRSTKLEDSAMYFCASRDRGGQETQYFGPGTRLLVL.